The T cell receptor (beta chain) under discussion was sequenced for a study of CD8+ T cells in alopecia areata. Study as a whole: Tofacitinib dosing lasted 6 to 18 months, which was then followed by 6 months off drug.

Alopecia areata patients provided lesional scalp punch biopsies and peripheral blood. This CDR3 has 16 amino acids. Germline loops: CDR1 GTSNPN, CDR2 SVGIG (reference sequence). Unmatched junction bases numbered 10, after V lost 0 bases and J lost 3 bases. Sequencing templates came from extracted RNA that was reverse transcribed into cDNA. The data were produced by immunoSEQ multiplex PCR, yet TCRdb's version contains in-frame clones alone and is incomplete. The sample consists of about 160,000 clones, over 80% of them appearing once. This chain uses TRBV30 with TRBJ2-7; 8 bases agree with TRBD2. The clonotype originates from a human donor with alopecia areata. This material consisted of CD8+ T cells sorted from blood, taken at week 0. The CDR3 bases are TGTGCCTGGAGTGTACGGGAGGGAACTCTCGGCTACGAGCAGTACTTC. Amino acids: CAWSVREGTLGYEQYF.